This entry lists 10 T cell receptor beta chains sequenced from one sample in a study of identical twins. One entry per CDR3 protein, called by TCRdb with MiXCR from the 5' RACE reads. The data hold 400,000 to 500,000 distinct CDR3 sequences, with approximately 17% observed a single time. Source material: naive T cells sorted from blood. These receptor sequences come from a man aged 50-59 years in good health.

This clonotype was observed a few times. The genes are TRBV18 and TRBJ2-4, with 9 positions matching TRBD1. This CDR3 comprises 18 residues. The trim removed 6 bases at V and 0 bases at J, leaving 12 bases unmatched. CDR1 KGHSH and CDR2 LQKENI come from the germline V gene. CDR3 sequence (DNA): TGTGCCAGCTCGACCGGGACAGGGCCACTAATAGCCAAAAACATTCAGTACTTC. Amino acid sequence: CASSTGTGPLIAKNIQYF.

The CDR3 nucleotides read TGTGCCAGCCGCCTCGATAGTTTTCAAGAGACCCAGTACTTC. Amino acid sequence: CASRLDSFQETQYF. V is TRBV6-1 and J is TRBJ2-5; D is ambiguous. V was pared by 8 bases and J by 2 bases, with 15 bases between. This CDR3 has 14 residues. The germline gives CDR1 MNHNS, CDR2 SASEGT.

This rearrangement joins TRBV4-3 to TRBJ2-5; D is unclear. From germline, CDR1 is LGHNA and CDR2 YSLEER. CDR3 length: 15 residues. Deletions cut 1 base from V and 4 bases from J, with 13 bases between. The DNA of the CDR3 is TGCGCCAGCAGCCAAGGTAGAGGAGATCGAGAGACCCAGTACTTC. Residues: CASSQGRGDRETQYF.

This clonotype came up many times. The V call is TRBV5-1, the J call TRBJ2-2; D may correspond to TRBD1 or TRBD2 (6 bases each). This CDR3 comprises 15 residues. V gave up 3 bases and J gave up 2 bases, with 11 bases separating them. Germline V gives CDR1 SGHRS, CDR2 YFSETQ. For the CDR3, the DNA is TGCGCCAGCAGCTACAGGGACTTCAACACCGGGGAGCTGTTTTTT. Its protein is CASSYRDFNTGELFF. Looking up the rest from reference TRBV5-1 and TRBJ2-2 gives the full variable domain: KAGVTQTPRYLIKTRGQQVTLSCSPISGHRSVSWYQQTPGQGLQFLFEYFSETQRNKGNFPGRFSGRQFSNSRSEMNVSTLELGDSALYLCASSYRDFNTGELFFGEGSRLTVL.

The chain links TRBV5-6 to TRBJ1-4; D unresolved. The CDR3 has 14 residues. From germline, CDR1 is SGHDT and CDR2 YYEEEE. The V gene lost 0 bases and the J gene lost 4 bases, with 7 bases spanning the gap. In DNA, the CDR3 is TGTGCCAGCAGCTTGGCCGGGTTTAATGAAAAACTGTTTTTT. Its protein is CASSLAGFNEKLFF. Full variable domain (remainder filled in from reference TRBV5-6 and TRBJ1-4): DAGVTQSPTHLIKTRGQQVTLRCSPKSGHDTVSWYQQALGQGPQFIFQYYEEEERQRGNFPDRFSGHQFPNYSSELNVNALLLGDSALYLCASSLAGFNEKLFFGSGTQLSVL.

This sequence joins TRBV3-1 and TRBJ2-2, with D hard to call. CDR1 LGHDT and CDR2 YNNKEL come from the germline V gene (reference sequence). Trimming removed 4 bases from V and 2 bases from J, with 8 bases in between. The CDR3 runs 14 residues. This chain's CDR3 is CASSRGVNTGELFF. CDR3 in DNA: TGTGCCAGCAGCCGTGGCGTCAACACCGGGGAGCTGTTTTTT.

This clonotype occurred many times. The chain couples TRBV6-5 to TRBJ1-6; TRBD1 agrees at 8 bases. Germline values: CDR1 MNHEY, CDR2 SVGAGI. CDR3 length: 17 amino acids. Losses at the gene ends were 4 bases for V and 6 bases for J; bases not matched to a gene: 11. CDR3 residues: CASSFMAWDRPNSPLHF. The CDR3, as DNA: TGTGCCAGCAGTTTTATGGCCTGGGACAGGCCTAATTCACCCCTCCACTTT.

This clonotype was counted ten times or more. This chain connects TRBV20-1 to TRBJ2-1; D gene uncertain. The CDR3 spans 16 residues. Germline CDR1 reads DFQATT; CDR2 reads SNEGSKA (reference sequence). The germline V and J ends were trimmed by 1 base and 0 bases, with 13 bases remaining between them. CDR3 amino acids: CSARVAGRSSYNEQFF. The DNA of the CDR3 is TGCAGTGCTAGAGTCGCAGGTCGGAGCTCCTACAATGAGCAGTTCTTC.

The CDR3 reads CSARPRNTGELFF. CDR3 coding DNA: TGCAGTGCTAGGCCCAGAAACACCGGGGAGCTGTTTTTT. This rearrangement joins TRBV20-1 to TRBJ2-2; D ambiguous. From germline, CDR1 is DFQATT and CDR2 SNEGSKA (reference sequence). The length of the CDR3 is 13 residues. The V and J ends lost 3 bases and 2 bases respectively, with 7 bases between them.

This chain connects TRBV7-6 to TRBJ2-2; D is uncertain. Between the trimmed V and J ends, which lost 1 base and 0 bases, there was a span of 6 bases. CDR1 and CDR2 from the germline V gene are SGHVS and FNYEAQ. The CDR3 spans 15 residues. CDR3 protein: CASSLEGSNTGELFF. Here the CDR3 DNA reads TGTGCCAGCAGCTTAGAGGGTTCGAACACCGGGGAGCTGTTTTTT.